These 22 T cell receptor beta chains came from one sample sequenced in a study of T cells in Graves' hyperthyroidism and ophthalmopathy. RNA transcripts were the template for amplifying TCR beta CDR3 regions. A set of HTBI primers served as the primers for a first-round RT-PCR of the TCR CDR3. TCRdb redid the calling of the multiplex PCR reads with MiXCR, one entry per CDR3 protein. This sample has a few hundred thousand distinct CDR3 sequences, with just under 15% found just once. The specimen was blood. Every receptor here comes from a woman aged 25 to 39 with Graves' hyperthyroidism.

This chain connects TRBV18 to TRBJ2-7, with 7 nucleotides matching TRBD2. In germline, CDR1 is KGHSH, CDR2 LQKENI. The junction had 13 bases not matched to a gene; V was cut back by 6 bases and J by 5 bases. CDR3 size: 15 residues. This chain's CDR3 is CASSHGPYGGNEQYF. As DNA, the CDR3 is TGTGCCAGCTCCCACGGGCCCTACGGGGGGAACGAGCAGTACTTC.

The J gene is TRBJ2-2, the V gene TRBV10-3; 9 positions match TRBD2. Losses at the gene ends were 2 bases for V and 4 bases for J; bases not matched to a gene: 5. Germline V gene data show CDR1 as ENHRY and CDR2 as SYGVKD. The CDR3 is made up of 16 amino acids. The DNA for the CDR3 is TGTGCCATCAGTGAGGCGGGAGGGGGAAGCACCGGGGAGCTGTTTTTT. Amino acid sequence: CAISEAGGGSTGELFF.

In its sample, this clonotype was seen many times. The chain is built from TRBV5-1 and TRBJ1-1; 8 bases line up with TRBD1. Germline V gives CDR1 SGHRS, CDR2 YFSETQ. V shed 4 bases, J shed 2 bases, and the junction held 7 bases outside the gene matches. The CDR3 runs to 15 residues. CDR3: CASSHPDRANTEAFF. CDR3 in DNA: TGCGCCAGCAGCCATCCGGACAGGGCCAACACTGAAGCTTTCTTT.

The J gene is TRBJ2-7, the V gene TRBV7-9; TRBD2 matches at 7 bases. V gave up 5 bases and J gave up 2 bases; unmatched junction bases: 3. Germline V gene data show CDR1 as SEHNR and CDR2 as FQNEAQ (reference sequence). The CDR3 loop spans 13 amino acids. CDR3 residues: CASSQRGAYEQYF. In nucleotides, the CDR3 is TGTGCCAGCAGCCAACGGGGGGCCTACGAGCAGTACTTC. The whole variable domain, remainder taken from reference TRBV7-9 and TRBJ2-7, is DTGVSQNPRHKITKRGQNVTFRCDPISEHNRLYWYRQTLGQGPEFLTYFQNEAQLEKSRLLSDRFSAERPKGSFSTLEIQRTEQGDSAMYLCASSQRGAYEQYFGPGTRLTVT.

Points on this clonotype: A clone one base away is much larger, so this may be a read error. The chain is built from TRBV7-8 and TRBJ2-1; no firm D call. The germline V gene encodes CDR1 SGHVS and CDR2 FQNEAQ. The CDR3 consists of 14 residues. CDR3 protein: CASSPIPSYNEQSF. CDR3 nucleotide sequence: TGTGCCAGCAGCCCCATTCCCTCCTACAATGAGCAGTCCTTC.

On this clonotype itself: A much larger clone differs by one base, so this may be a read error. This chain connects TRBV28 to TRBJ1-1; TRBD1 agrees at 7 bases. Germline values: CDR1 MDHEN, CDR2 SYDVKM. The CDR3 covers 14 residues. V shed 4 bases and J 6 bases; nucleotides not matched to a gene: 8. The CDR3 loop reads CASSSQGRVAEAFF. The CDR3 DNA reads as TGTGCCAGCAGTTCACAGGGGCGCGTCGCTGAAGCTTTCTTT.

This clonotype was counted at least ten times. This chain uses TRBV3-1 with TRBJ2-3, with 11 bases matching TRBD2. Germline lookup yields CDR1 LGHDT and CDR2 YNNKEL (reference sequence). Germline trimming cut 3 bases from V and 1 base from J; bases unmatched to any gene: 9. The CDR3 totals 18 residues. The CDR3 loop is CASSQNSGRAYGTDTQYF. The DNA for the CDR3 is TGTGCCAGCAGCCAGAATAGCGGGAGGGCGTATGGCACAGATACGCAGTATTTT.

This chain links TRBV29-1 with TRBJ1-4; possible D gene TRBD1, 6 bases. The CDR3 is 16 amino acids. The ends were cut back, 7 bases at V and 3 bases at J, with 21 bases in the middle. CDR1 is SQVTM and CDR2 is ANQGSEA in the germline V gene. CDR3 nucleotide sequence: TGCAGCGCATCCCATGGAGAGGGGGAGCCTAATGAAAAACTGTTTTTT. It translates to CSASHGEGEPNEKLFF.

The chain couples TRBV5-1 to TRBJ1-4, with D perhaps TRBD1 (5 bases). Trimming cost V 4 bases and J 5 bases, with 12 bases left between them. The CDR3 covers 14 residues. Germline assignment: CDR1 SGHRS and CDR2 YFSETQ. The CDR3 is CASSLDTTNEKLFF. CDR3 DNA: TGCGCCAGCAGCCTGGACACCACAAATGAAAAACTGTTTTTT.

The sample holds many counts of this clonotype. CDR3 amino acids: CASSRQGVDTEAFF. CDR3 DNA sequence: TGTGCCAGCAGCCGACAGGGAGTGGACACTGAAGCTTTCTTT. The chain employs TRBV3-1 and TRBJ1-1; 7 bases agree with TRBD1. V shed 4 bases and J 3 bases; nucleotides not matched to a gene: 5. The CDR3 covers 14 residues. From germline, CDR1 is LGHDT and CDR2 YNNKEL (reference sequence).

The V gene is TRBV4-2, the J gene TRBJ2-1; 8 bases are shared with TRBD1. CDR3 length: 14 residues. With V trimmed by 1 base and J by 7 bases, 3 bases remained unmatched. Germline V gives CDR1 LGHNA, CDR2 YNFKEQ. CDR3 coding DNA: TGTGCCAGCAGCCAAGGTTGGACAGGGAATGAGCAGTTCTTC. Translating gives CASSQGWTGNEQFF.

This clonotype was seen many times. The rearrangement uses TRBV11-2 and TRBJ2-5, with D unclear. Germline V gene data show CDR1 as SGHAT and CDR2 as FQNNGV. Trimming took 1 base from V and 4 from J, leaving 7 bases between them. CDR3 length: 13 residues. The CDR3 DNA reads as TGTGCCAGCAGCTTAGTGCCAGGAGAGACCCAGTACTTC. Translated, it gives CASSLVPGETQYF.

This chain uses TRBV6-1 with TRBJ1-1, with D possibly TRBD1 on 5 matching bases. The germline CDR1 and CDR2 sequences are MNHNS and SASEGT. Deletions cut 7 bases from V and 6 bases from J, with 15 bases between. The CDR3 runs 13 residues. The CDR3 sequence is CASIGTGVAEAFF. CDR3 sequence (DNA): TGTGCCAGCATCGGGACGGGGGTGGCTGAAGCTTTCTTT.

In its sample, this clonotype was seen a few times. The chain has TRBV10-3 and TRBJ1-2; the D is unclear. Germline CDR1 ENHRY, CDR2 SYGVKD. V lost 6 bases and J lost 4, with 12 bases in between. CDR3 length equals 13 residues. The CDR3 nucleotides are TGTGCCATCAGCAACACCGGGCTCTATGGCTACACCTTC. This codes for CAISNTGLYGYTF.

The genes are TRBV19 and TRBJ1-5, with a tentative D call TRBD1 (5 bases). Trimming cost V 7 bases and J 1 base, with 11 bases left between them. In germline, CDR1 is LNHDA, CDR2 SQIVND (reference sequence). The CDR3 spans 14 residues. Here the CDR3 DNA reads TGTGCCAGTACCCCGGGACGGAGCAATCAGCCCCAGCATTTT. Amino acid sequence: CASTPGRSNQPQHF.

This clonotype came up many times. This sequence joins TRBV7-2 and TRBJ2-5; no reliable D call. The CDR3 loop spans 15 amino acids. Trimming removed 5 bases at V and 4 bases at J, with 17 bases between. Germline V gene data show CDR1 as SGHTA and CDR2 as FQGNSA. CDR3 sequence reads: CASSAARSLRETQYF. The DNA for the CDR3 is TGTGCCAGCAGCGCCGCACGGAGCCTCAGAGAGACCCAGTACTTC.

This clonotype was detected ten times or more. The gene calls are TRBV6-1 and TRBJ2-3; D may be TRBD1 or TRBD2 (5 bases each). V gave up 6 bases and J gave up 3 bases, with 16 bases separating them. CDR1 is MNHNS and CDR2 is SASEGT in the germline V gene. CDR3 size: 15 residues. CDR3 DNA sequence: TGTGCCAGCAGGACCGGGACGTATTCAACAGATACGCAGTATTTT. Encoded protein: CASRTGTYSTDTQYF.

The V call is TRBV3-1, the J call TRBJ2-5; 9 nucleotides line up with TRBD1. The V and J ends lost 7 bases and 5 bases, in that order; junction bases with no gene match: 5. Germline CDR1 LGHDT, CDR2 YNNKEL (reference sequence). CDR3 size: 13 residues. CDR3: CASTYRGRETQYF. The DNA for the CDR3 is TGTGCCAGCACCTACAGGGGGCGGGAGACCCAGTACTTC.

This clonotype has only a few counts. The chain uses TRBV5-1 and TRBJ1-4; tentative D call: TRBD1 (6 bases). Germline lookup yields CDR1 SGHRS and CDR2 YFSETQ. This CDR3 comprises 15 residues. Trimming left V 4 bases short and J 5 bases short, with 15 bases between. CDR3 sequence (DNA): TGCGCCAGCAGCGACGGTACGGGGGCCAATGAAAAACTGTTTTTT. It yields the protein CASSDGTGANEKLFF.

J is TRBJ2-1 and V is TRBV5-1; the match to TRBD2 covers 15 bases. The CDR3 contains 21 residues. V lost 2 bases, J lost 4 bases, and 16 bases stayed unmatched. Looked up from germline, CDR1 is SGHRS and CDR2 is YFSETQ. The CDR3, as DNA: TGCGCCAGCAGCTTCGGACTAGCGGGAGGGCCAGTTTTCAGTGATTACAATGAGCAGTTCTTC. This gives the protein CASSFGLAGGPVFSDYNEQFF.

The chain is built from TRBV5-6 and TRBJ2-7; TRBD2 matches 10 bases. The CDR3 spans 16 residues. Trimming took 4 bases from V and 6 from J; bases not matched to a gene: 13. CDR1 SGHDT and CDR2 YYEEEE come from the germline V gene. The CDR3 region is CASSQLLAGELSEQYF. CDR3 bases: TGTGCCAGCAGCCAGCTTCTAGCGGGAGAACTTTCCGAGCAGTACTTC.

Many counts were recorded for this clonotype. The V call is TRBV18, the J call TRBJ2-3; the D is unclear. Germline loops: CDR1 KGHSH, CDR2 LQKENI. The CDR3 spans 11 residues. V was pared by 8 bases and J by 2 bases, with 5 bases between. The CDR3 DNA is TGTGCCAGCAGCCTCACAGATACGCAGTATTTT. This sequence encodes CASSLTDTQYF. The full variable domain, in which reference TRBV18 and TRBJ2-3 provide the parts outside the CDR3, is NAGVMQNPRHLVRRRGQEARLRCSPMKGHSHVYWYRQLPEEGLKFMVYLQKENIIDESGMPKERFSAEFPKEGPSILRIQQVVRGDSAAYFCASSLTDTQYFGPGTRLTVL.